The next 14 T cell receptor beta chains were all read from a single sample in a study of blood T cell repertoires in COVID-19. The method was immunoSEQ multiplex PCR; TCRdb's version includes in-frame clones alone and lacks a portion of them. The sample gives roughly 380,000 clones, 88% of which show up once; 1% is in the top ten. Sequencing used PBMCs or T cells enriched from blood (not recorded which). These receptors all stem from a woman aged 25 to 39 who had been exposed to COVID-19.

In this sample, this clone turned up once. The chain uses TRBV19 and TRBJ2-3; D is unclear. Trimming left V 3 bases short and J 8 bases short, with 18 bases between. This CDR3 region has 15 residues. Germline V gene data show CDR1 as LNHDA and CDR2 as SQIVND (reference sequence). CDR3 in amino acids: CASSMLPQARTTQYF. The CDR3 DNA sequence: TGTGCCAGTAGTATGCTCCCCCAGGCGAGAACTACGCAGTATTTT.

The sample holds a few counts of this clone. V and J are TRBV19 and TRBJ2-7, with 7 bases matching TRBD2. The CDR3 loop spans 15 amino acids. V lost 4 bases to trimming and J lost 3 bases; unmatched junction nucleotides: 9. Germline-derived CDR1 and CDR2 are LNHDA and SQIVND (reference sequence). The CDR3 is CASSKGSGSVYEQYF. CDR3 nucleotide sequence: TGTGCCAGTAGTAAGGGTAGCGGGTCGGTCTACGAGCAGTACTTC.

V is TRBV7-6 and J is TRBJ1-5; unclear D gene. The germline V and J ends were trimmed by 1 base and 3 bases, with 10 bases remaining between them. Germline V gives CDR1 SGHVS, CDR2 FNYEAQ. This CDR3 is 15 amino acids long. CDR3 nucleotides: TGTGCCAGCAGCTTAGAGGCAGGATCCAATCAGCCCCAGCATTTT. Protein: CASSLEAGSNQPQHF.

This chain links TRBV5-1 with TRBJ2-5; possibly TRBD1 for D (6 bases). Deletions cut 0 bases from V and 2 bases from J, with 8 bases between. The CDR3 runs 14 residues. Germline values: CDR1 SGHRS, CDR2 YFSETQ. The CDR3 region is CASSLVQGQETQYF. In DNA, the CDR3 is TGCGCCAGCAGCTTGGTTCAGGGGCAAGAGACCCAGTACTTC. Full variable domain (rest looked up from reference TRBV5-1 and TRBJ2-5): KAGVTQTPRYLIKTRGQQVTLSCSPISGHRSVSWYQQTPGQGLQFLFEYFSETQRNKGNFPGRFSGRQFSNSRSEMNVSTLELGDSALYLCASSLVQGQETQYFGPGTRLLVL.

This chain links TRBV5-1 with TRBJ2-5; 10 nucleotides match TRBD1. CDR1 SGHRS and CDR2 YFSETQ come from the germline V gene. The CDR3 contains 14 residues. J was trimmed by 4 bases and V by 3 bases; bases with no gene match: 3. The CDR3 DNA follows: TGCGCCAGCAGCTCCGGGGACAGGGGAGAGACCCAGTACTTC. Translation: CASSSGDRGETQYF.

V gene TRBV27 combines with J gene TRBJ2-1; TRBD2 aligns across 10 bases. The CDR3 is 14 amino acids. CDR1 and CDR2 (germline): MNHEY, SMNVEV (reference sequence). J lost 6 bases, V lost 6 bases, and 5 bases had no gene match. The CDR3 here is CASRTSGATNEQFF. CDR3 nucleotide sequence: TGTGCCAGCAGAACTAGCGGGGCAACCAATGAGCAGTTCTTC.

CDR3 nucleotides: TGCAGTGCTAGTGTAGGGGGCGTTTCCACTGAAGCTTTCTTT. Its translation is CSASVGGVSTEAFF. This rearrangement joins TRBV20-1 to TRBJ1-1, with 7 bases aligning to TRBD1. The germline gives CDR1 DFQATT, CDR2 SNEGSKA (reference sequence). This CDR3 spans 14 amino acids. Trimming took 3 bases from V and 4 from J; bases not matched to a gene: 8.

The chain couples TRBV27 to TRBJ2-7; 7 bases match TRBD2. The CDR3 totals 15 residues. The junction had 11 bases not matched to a gene; V was cut back by 6 bases and J by 3 bases. Germline assignment: CDR1 MNHEY and CDR2 SMNVEV (reference sequence). CDR3 sequence (DNA): TGTGCCAGCAGGCTGACTAGCAATTCATTCTACGAGCAGTACTTC. Translated: CASRLTSNSFYEQYF.

CDR3 in DNA: TGTGCCAGCAGCACAACCGCCTTGGGGGGGAGTGAAAAACTGTTTTTT. This encodes CASSTTALGGSEKLFF. V gene TRBV7-6 combines with J gene TRBJ1-4, with D possibly matching TRBD1 (5 bases). Germline loops: CDR1 SGHVS, CDR2 FNYEAQ. This CDR3 contains 16 residues. Deletions cut 5 bases from V and 7 bases from J, with 20 bases between.

The CDR3 nucleotides read TGCGCCAGCAGCTTGGAAGGGGATGGAGCTTTCTTT. It specifies CASSLEGDGAFF. The V gene is TRBV5-1, the J gene TRBJ1-1; perhaps TRBD1 as D (5 bases). The germline gives CDR1 SGHRS, CDR2 YFSETQ. Trimming shortened V by 0 bases and J by 10 bases, and 10 bases separated the two germline ends. This CDR3 comprises 12 residues.

V usage is TRBV30 and J usage is TRBJ2-7, with no clear D. Trimming left V 4 bases short and J 1 base short, with 5 bases between. CDR1 GTSNPN and CDR2 SVGIG come from the germline V gene (reference sequence). The CDR3 is 11 amino acids. CDR3 in DNA: TGTGCCTGGATATCGTCCTACGAGCAGTACTTC. This codes for CAWISSYEQYF. The full variable domain, with the rest looked up from reference TRBV30 and TRBJ2-7, is SQTIHQWPATLVQPVGSPLSLECTVEGTSNPNLYWYRQAAGRGLQLLFYSVGIGQISSEVPQNLSASRPQDRQFILSSKKLLLSDSGFYLCAWISSYEQYFGPGTRLTVT.

This clone showed up just a few times. The V call is TRBV28, the J call TRBJ1-6, with D unresolved. V was trimmed by 1 base and J by 10 bases, leaving 5 bases between them. This CDR3 is 12 amino acids long. Germline values: CDR1 MDHEN, CDR2 SYDVKM. The CDR3, as DNA: TGTGCCAGCAGTTTATTGAGGTCACCCCTCCACTTT. Its protein product is CASSLLRSPLHF.

The rearrangement uses TRBV21-1 and TRBJ1-6; the table's D call of TRBD1 was not tested on the DNA. TRBV21-1 is deemed a pseudogene. This CDR3 spans 17 amino acids. This chain's CDR3 is CASRQGDRVTFNSPLHF. CDR3 DNA sequence: TGTGCCAGCAGACAGGGGGACAGGGTGACGTTTAATTCACCCCTCCACTTT.

DNA of the CDR3: TGTGCCAGCAGGGCGGGGGACAGGGGGGCCTCTGAAGCTTTCTTT. The encoded protein is CASRAGDRGASEAFF. The rearrangement links TRBV2 to TRBJ1-1, with TRBD1 identical over 11 bases. Looked up from germline, CDR1 is SNHLY and CDR2 is FYNNEI. V lost 6 bases and J lost 6; bases outside the gene matches: 9. The CDR3 sequence is 15 residues long.